This TCR beta chain comes out of a study of blood T cell repertoires in COVID-19. Study-level background: Collection of acute and convalescent COVID-19 samples took place in the United States, Italy and Spain. Sample material is recorded as cDNA or gDNA derived from T cells, B-cell-depleted T cells, or PBMCs.

Per the original methods: Nucleated cell counts were estimated from reference gene primer amplification. Generated by immunoSEQ multiplex PCR, the TCRdb table keeps only in-frame clones and is missing some. V and J calls and clone size are those listed in that table; D and trimming were worked out from the DNA. Among fewer than 150,000 clones listed, more than 80% were seen once. The CDR3 has 11 amino acids. Germline V lookup: CDR1 WSHSY, CDR2 SAAADI. The V end lost 10 bases, the J end lost 5 bases, and 11 bases lay between the germline ends. The specimen sequenced was peripheral blood. This clonotype was sampled from a human donor in a cohort sampled during active COVID-19. The chain couples TRBV10-2 to TRBJ2-5; D remains ambiguous. CDR3 DNA: TGCGCCACTTTACTGAGGGAGACCCAGTACTTC. Encoded protein: CATLLRETQYF.